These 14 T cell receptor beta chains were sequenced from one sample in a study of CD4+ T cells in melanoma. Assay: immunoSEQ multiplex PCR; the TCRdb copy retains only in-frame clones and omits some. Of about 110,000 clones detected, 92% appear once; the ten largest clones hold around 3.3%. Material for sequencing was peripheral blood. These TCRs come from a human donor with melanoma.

This CDR3 reads CASSLNTGNEQFF. As DNA, the CDR3 is TGTGCCAGCAGCTTAAATACCGGTAATGAGCAGTTCTTC. The V gene is TRBV7-3, the J gene TRBJ2-1, with D unresolved. V was pared by 1 base and J by 7 bases, with 8 bases between. Germline V lookup: CDR1 SGHTA, CDR2 FQGTGA. The CDR3 loop spans 13 amino acids.

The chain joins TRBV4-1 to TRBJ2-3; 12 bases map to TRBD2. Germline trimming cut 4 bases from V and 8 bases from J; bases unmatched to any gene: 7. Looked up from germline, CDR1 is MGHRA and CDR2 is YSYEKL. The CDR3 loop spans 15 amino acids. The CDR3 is CASSLRLAGEGTQYF. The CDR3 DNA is TGCGCCAGCAGCCTGAGACTAGCGGGGGAGGGTACGCAGTATTTT.

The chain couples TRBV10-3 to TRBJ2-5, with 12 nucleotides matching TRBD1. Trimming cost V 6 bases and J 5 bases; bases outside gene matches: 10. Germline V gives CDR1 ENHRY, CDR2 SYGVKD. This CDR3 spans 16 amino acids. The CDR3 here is CAIRATGTGGAETQYF. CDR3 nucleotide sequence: TGTGCCATCAGGGCTACCGGGACAGGGGGCGCGGAGACCCAGTACTTC.

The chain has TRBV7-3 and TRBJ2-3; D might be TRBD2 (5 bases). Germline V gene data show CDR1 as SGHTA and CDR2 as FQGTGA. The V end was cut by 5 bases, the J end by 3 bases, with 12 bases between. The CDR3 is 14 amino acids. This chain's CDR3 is CASSPARDTDTQYF. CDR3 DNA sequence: TGTGCCAGCAGCCCTGCCCGGGATACAGATACGCAGTATTTT. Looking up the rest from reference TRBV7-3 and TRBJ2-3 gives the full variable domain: GAGVSQTPSNKVTEKGKYVELRCDPISGHTALYWYRQSLGQGPEFLIYFQGTGAADDSGLPNDRFFAVRPEGSVSTLKIQRTERGDSAVYLCASSPARDTDTQYFGPGTRLTVL.

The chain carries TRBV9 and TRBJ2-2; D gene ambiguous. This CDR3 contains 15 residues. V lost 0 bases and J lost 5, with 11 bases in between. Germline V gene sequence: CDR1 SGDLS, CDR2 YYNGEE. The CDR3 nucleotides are TGTGCCAGCAGCGTAGCCACACCGGGTACCGGGGAGCTGTTTTTT. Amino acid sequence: CASSVATPGTGELFF.

The CDR3, as DNA: TGCGCCAGCAGCCAAAGTCACAGATCAGGGGGGACCCAGTACTTC. Translated, it gives CASSQSHRSGGTQYF. The chain combines TRBV4-3 with TRBJ2-5; the match to TRBD1 covers 7 bases. The CDR3 sequence is 15 residues long. Germline assignment: CDR1 LGHNA and CDR2 YSLEER. The V gene end was trimmed by 2 bases and the J gene end by 7 bases; junction bases not matched to a gene: 10.

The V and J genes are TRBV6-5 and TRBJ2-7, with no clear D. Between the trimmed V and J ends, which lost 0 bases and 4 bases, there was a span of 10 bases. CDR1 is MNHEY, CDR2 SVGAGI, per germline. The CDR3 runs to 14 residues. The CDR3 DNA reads TGTGCCAGCAGTTACTCGAGGCAGGCGTACGAGCAGTACTTC. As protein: CASSYSRQAYEQYF.

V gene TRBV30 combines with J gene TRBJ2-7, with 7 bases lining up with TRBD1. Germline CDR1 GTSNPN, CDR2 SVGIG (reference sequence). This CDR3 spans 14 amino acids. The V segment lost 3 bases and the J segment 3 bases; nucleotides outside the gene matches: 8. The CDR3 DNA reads TGTGCCTGGAGGGGGGACAGAGCAGACTACGAGCAGTACTTC. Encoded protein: CAWRGDRADYEQYF.

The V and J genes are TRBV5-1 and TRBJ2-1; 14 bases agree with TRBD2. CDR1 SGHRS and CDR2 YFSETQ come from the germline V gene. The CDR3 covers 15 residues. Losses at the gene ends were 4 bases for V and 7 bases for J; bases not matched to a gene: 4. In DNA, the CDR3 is TGCGCCAGCAGCACGGGACTAGCGGGGGAAAATGAGCAGTTCTTC. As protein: CASSTGLAGENEQFF.

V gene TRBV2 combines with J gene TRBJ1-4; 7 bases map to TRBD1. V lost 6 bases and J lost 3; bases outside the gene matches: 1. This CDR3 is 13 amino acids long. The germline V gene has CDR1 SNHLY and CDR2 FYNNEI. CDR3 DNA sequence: TGTGCCAGCAGCCAGGGGGCTAATGAAAAACTGTTTTTT. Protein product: CASSQGANEKLFF.

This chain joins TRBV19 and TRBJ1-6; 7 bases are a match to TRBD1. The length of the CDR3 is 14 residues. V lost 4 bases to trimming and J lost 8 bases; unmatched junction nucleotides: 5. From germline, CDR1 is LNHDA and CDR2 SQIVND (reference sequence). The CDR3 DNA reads TGTGCCAGTAGTACTAGACAGGGTGATTCACCCCTCCACTTT. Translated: CASSTRQGDSPLHF.

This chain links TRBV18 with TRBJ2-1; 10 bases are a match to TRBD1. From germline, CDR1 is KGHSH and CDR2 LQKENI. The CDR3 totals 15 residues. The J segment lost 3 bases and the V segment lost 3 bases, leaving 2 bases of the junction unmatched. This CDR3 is CASSPDRGYYNEQFF. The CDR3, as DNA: TGTGCCAGCTCACCGGACAGGGGGTACTACAATGAGCAGTTCTTC.

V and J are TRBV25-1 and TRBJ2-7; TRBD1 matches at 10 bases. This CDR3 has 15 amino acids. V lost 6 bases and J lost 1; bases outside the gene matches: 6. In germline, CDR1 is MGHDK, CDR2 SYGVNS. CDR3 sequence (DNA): TGTGCCAGCAGAGACGGACAGGGGGGATCCTACGAGCAGTACTTC. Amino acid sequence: CASRDGQGGSYEQYF.

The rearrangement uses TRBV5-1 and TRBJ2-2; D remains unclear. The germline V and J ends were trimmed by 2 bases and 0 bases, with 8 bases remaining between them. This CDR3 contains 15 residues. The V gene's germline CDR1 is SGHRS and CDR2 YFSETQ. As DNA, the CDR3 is TGCGCCAGCAGCTTTTACTTCACGAACACCGGGGAGCTGTTTTTT. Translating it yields CASSFYFTNTGELFF.